Detailed here is one TCR beta chain. The data were obtained in a study of blood T cell repertoires in COVID-19. The method was immunoSEQ multiplex PCR; TCRdb's version includes in-frame clones alone and lacks a portion of them. The sample shows roughly 88,000 clones, around nine tenths of them seen only once. Sequencing was done on a sample of peripheral blood. The receptor was derived from a woman aged 55-75 years with COVID-19, enrolled during active disease.

The CDR3 spells CASSQALWRGSTDTQYF. CDR3 nucleotides: TGTGCCAGCAGCCAAGCCCTTTGGCGGGGGAGCACAGATACGCAGTATTTT. The chain links TRBV4-2 to TRBJ2-3, with 7 positions matching TRBD2. The J segment lost 0 bases and the V segment lost 1 base, leaving 7 bases of the junction unmatched. This CDR3 region has 17 residues. In germline, CDR1 is LGHNA, CDR2 YNFKEQ.